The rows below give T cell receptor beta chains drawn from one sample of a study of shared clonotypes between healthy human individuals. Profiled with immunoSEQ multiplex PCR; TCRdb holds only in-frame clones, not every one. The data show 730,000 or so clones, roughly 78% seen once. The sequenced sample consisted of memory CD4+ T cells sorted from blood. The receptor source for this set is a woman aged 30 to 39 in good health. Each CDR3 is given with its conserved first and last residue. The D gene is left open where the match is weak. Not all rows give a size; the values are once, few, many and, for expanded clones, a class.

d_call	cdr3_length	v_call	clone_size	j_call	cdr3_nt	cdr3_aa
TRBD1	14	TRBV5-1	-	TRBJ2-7	TGCGCCAGCAGCGGCGGGACAGGGGGTCTCGAGCAGTACTTC	CASSGGTGGLEQYF
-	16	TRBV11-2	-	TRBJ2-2	TGTGCCAGCAGCCGAATACTACCGTCGAACACCGGGGAGCTGTTTTTT	CASSRILPSNTGELFF
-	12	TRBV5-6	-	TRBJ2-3	TGTGCCAGCACCCAGTCTGGGGTTACGCAGTATTTT	CASTQSGVTQYF
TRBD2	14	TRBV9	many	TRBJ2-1	TGTGCCAGCAGCGCAGCGGGAGGGCCATCTGAGCAGTTCTTC	CASSAAGGPSEQFF
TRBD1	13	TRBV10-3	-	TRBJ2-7	TGTGCCATCAACCCGGGACAGGGCTACGAGCAGTACTTC	CAINPGQGYEQYF
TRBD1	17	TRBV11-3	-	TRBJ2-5	TGTGCCAGCAGCTGGGCCGAAGGGACAGGGGGTTGGGAGACCCAGTACTTC	CASSWAEGTGGWETQYF
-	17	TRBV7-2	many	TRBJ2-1	TGTGCCAGCAGTTCTAATGCCCTGTTGGTAGACAACAATGAGCAGTTCTTC	CASSSNALLVDNNEQFF
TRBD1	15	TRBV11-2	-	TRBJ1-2	TGTGCCAGCAGTTCCTTAGACAGGGGGCGGTGGGGCTACACCTTC	CASSSLDRGRWGYTF
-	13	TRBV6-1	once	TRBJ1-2	TGTGCCAGCAGTGTATTAAGTGGGGATGGCTACACCTTC	CASSVLSGDGYTF
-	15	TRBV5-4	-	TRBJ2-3	TGTGCCAGCAGCTCCGGGGCAGCTAGCACAGATACGCAGTATTTT	CASSSGAASTDTQYF
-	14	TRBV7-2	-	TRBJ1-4	TGTGCCAGCAGCTCTCCGGTAAAGGGTGAAAAACTGTTTTTT	CASSSPVKGEKLFF
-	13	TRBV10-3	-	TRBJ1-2	TGTGCCATCAGTGAAGGGTCAGGGAACGGCTACACCTTC	CAISEGSGNGYTF
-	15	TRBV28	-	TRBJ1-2	TGTGCCAGCAGTTTCGAGCAGGGGATAAACTATGGCTACACCTTC	CASSFEQGINYGYTF
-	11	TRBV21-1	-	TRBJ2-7	TGTGCCAGCCCCGCTCGAGGTCGGCAGTACTTC	CASPARGRQYF
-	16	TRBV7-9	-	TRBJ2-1	TGTGCCAGCACCTCTCAGGGTGGCCTCTCCTACAATGAGCAGTTCTTC	CASTSQGGLSYNEQFF
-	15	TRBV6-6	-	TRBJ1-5	TGTGCCAGCAGTTATGGTACAGGGCCAAATCAGCCCCAGCATTTT	CASSYGTGPNQPQHF
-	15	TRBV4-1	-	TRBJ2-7	TGCGCCAGCAGCCAAGTATCACAAGTCTCCTACGAGCAGTACTTC	CASSQVSQVSYEQYF
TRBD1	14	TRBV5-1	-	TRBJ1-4	TGCGCCAGCAGCCGACAGGGCCCTAATGAAAAACTGTTTTTT	CASSRQGPNEKLFF
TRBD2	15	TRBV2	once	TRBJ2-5	TGTGCCAGCAGTGGTCTAGCGGCGCCCCAAGAGACCCAGTACTTC	CASSGLAAPQETQYF
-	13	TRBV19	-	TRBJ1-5	TGTGCCAGTAGTGACACCCACAATCAGCCCCAGCATTTT	CASSDTHNQPQHF
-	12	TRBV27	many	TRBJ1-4	TGTGCCAGCTCCCCGGACAGCGAAAAACTGTTTTTT	CASSPDSEKLFF
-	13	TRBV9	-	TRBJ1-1	TGTGCCAGCAGCGTAGGCATTTACACTGAAGCTTTCTTT	CASSVGIYTEAFF
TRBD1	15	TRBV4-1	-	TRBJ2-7	TGCGCCAGCAGCCGCCAGGGGACAGGGGGCGGCGAGCAGTACTTC	CASSRQGTGGGEQYF
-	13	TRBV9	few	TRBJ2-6	TGTGCCAGCAGCGGACCTGGGGCCAACGTCCTGACTTTC	CASSGPGANVLTF
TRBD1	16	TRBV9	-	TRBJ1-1	TGTGCCAGCAGCGTAGGTTTAGGGACAGCGGCCACTGAAGCTTTCTTT	CASSVGLGTAATEAFF
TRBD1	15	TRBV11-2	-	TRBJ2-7	TGTGCCAGCAGCTCACGGACAGGGGCGTCCTACGAGCAGTACTTC	CASSSRTGASYEQYF
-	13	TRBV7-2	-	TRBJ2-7	TGTGCCAGCAGCCGCGGCCAGGGAGGCGAGCAGTACTTC	CASSRGQGGEQYF
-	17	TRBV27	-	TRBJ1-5	TGTGCCAGCAGTTTATCGGGTACCACGTATAGCAATCAGCCCCAGCATTTT	CASSLSGTTYSNQPQHF
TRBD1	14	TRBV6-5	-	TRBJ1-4	TGTGCCAGCAGAACCGGGACAGATGTTGAAAAACTGTTTTTT	CASRTGTDVEKLFF
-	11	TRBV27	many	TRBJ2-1	TGTGCCAGCAGTTTATACAATGAGCAGTTCTTC	CASSLYNEQFF
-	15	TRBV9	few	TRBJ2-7	TGTGCCAGCAGCGTAGGGGGTAATCTGGACTACGAGCAGTACTTC	CASSVGGNLDYEQYF
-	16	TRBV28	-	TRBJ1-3	TGTGCCAGCAGTTCGTATACGGGGACCCCCGGAAACACCATATATTTT	CASSSYTGTPGNTIYF
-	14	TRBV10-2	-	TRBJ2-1	TGCGCCAGCAGTGGATCGACAGGTTACAATGAGCAGTTCTTC	CASSGSTGYNEQFF
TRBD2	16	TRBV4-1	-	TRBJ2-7	TGCGCCAGCAGCCAAACTAGCGGGAGAGGCTCCTACGAGCAGTACTTC	CASSQTSGRGSYEQYF
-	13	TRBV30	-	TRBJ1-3	TGTGCCTGGACGCGCCGCCATGGAAACACCATATATTTT	CAWTRRHGNTIYF
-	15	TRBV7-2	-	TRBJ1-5	TGTGCCAGCAGTTCCGGGGAAGGGTACAATCAGCCCCAGCATTTT	CASSSGEGYNQPQHF
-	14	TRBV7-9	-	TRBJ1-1	TGTGCCAGCAGCTTTTTTGGGGGAAACACTGAAGCTTTCTTT	CASSFFGGNTEAFF
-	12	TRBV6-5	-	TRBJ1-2	TGTGCCAGCGCTGGGGAAGGAGGTGGCTACACCTTC	CASAGEGGGYTF
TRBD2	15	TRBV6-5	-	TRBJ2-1	TGTGCCAGCAGTTTACGGGGGGGGGACTACAATGAGCAGTTCTTC	CASSLRGGDYNEQFF
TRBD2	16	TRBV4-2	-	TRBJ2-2	TGTGCCAGCAGCCTGAGGACTAGCGCGAACACCGGGGAGCTGTTTTTT	CASSLRTSANTGELFF
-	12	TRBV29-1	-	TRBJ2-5	TGCAGCGTTCGAGGAGGGGGAGAGACCCAGTACTTC	CSVRGGGETQYF
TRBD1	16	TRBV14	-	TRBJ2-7	TGTGCCAGCAGCCCCGGGGGCGGACAGGGAGCCTACGAGCAGTACTTC	CASSPGGGQGAYEQYF
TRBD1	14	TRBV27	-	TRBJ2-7	TGTGCCAGCAGTTCGCCGGGACAGGGCCATGAGCAGTACTTC	CASSSPGQGHEQYF
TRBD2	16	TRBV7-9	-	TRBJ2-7	TGTGCCAGCACCGGTAGGATTCTAGCGGCCCCCTACGAGCAGTACTTC	CASTGRILAAPYEQYF
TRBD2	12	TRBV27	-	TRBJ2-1	TGTGCCAGCATGCGGGAGCTCGGTGAGCAGTTCTTC	CASMRELGEQFF
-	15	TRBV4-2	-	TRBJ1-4	TGTGCCAGCAGCCAACAGACAGGAGGGGTATCAAAACTGTTTTTT	CASSQQTGGVSKLFF
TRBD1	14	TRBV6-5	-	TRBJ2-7	TGTGCCAGCAGTACCCTACAGGGGTTGGGGGAGCAGTACTTC	CASSTLQGLGEQYF
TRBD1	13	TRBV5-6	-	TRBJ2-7	TGTGCCAGCAGCACCGGACAGGCGGACGAGCAGTACTTC	CASSTGQADEQYF
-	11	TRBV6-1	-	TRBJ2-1	TGTGCCAGCATCATGGTGGATGAGCAGTTCTTC	CASIMVDEQFF
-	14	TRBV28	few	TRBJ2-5	TGTGCCAGCAGTTGGGGGGGGCAACCAGAGACCCAGTACTTC	CASSWGGQPETQYF
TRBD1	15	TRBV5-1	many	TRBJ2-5	TGCGCCAGCAGCTTGGGGGTGGGACAGGGAGAGACCCAGTACTTC	CASSLGVGQGETQYF
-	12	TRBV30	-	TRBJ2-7	TGTGCCTGGAGTGGGACTTTGGACGAGCAGTACTTC	CAWSGTLDEQYF